This TCR beta chain emerged from a study of T cells in Graves' hyperthyroidism and ophthalmopathy. This clonotype was seen many times. The antigen remains unidentified. Investigators excluded patients with uncontrolled infection, other autoimmune disease, pregnancy or lactation. Thyroid ultrasound and orbital computed tomography, with clinical symptoms and serum thyroxine and TRAb, informed diagnoses. Source material for PBMCs was more than 7.5 ml fresh peripheral blood. Whole-study results and caveats: In validation, the model predicted ophthalmopathy. These predictions came a median roughly 6.5 months before onset.

CDR3 length: 14 residues. V was pared by 1 base and J by 2 bases, with 8 bases between. The germline gives CDR1 LNHDA, CDR2 SQIVND (reference sequence). TCR beta CDR3 region amplification was performed from RNA transcripts. The TCR CDR3 was amplified in a first-round RT-PCR using the HTBI primer set. TCRdb re-derived calls from the multiplex PCR reads in MiXCR, one entry per CDR3 protein. The sample records approximately 420,000 distinct CDR3 sequences, around 13% being singletons. Input material: blood. The sequence came from a young woman with Graves' hyperthyroidism. This chain uses TRBV19 with TRBJ1-1; the D is unclear. The CDR3 region has the DNA TGTGCCAGTAGTATAGCGGGCAGAAACACTGAAGCTTTCTTT. This sequence encodes CASSIAGRNTEAFF.